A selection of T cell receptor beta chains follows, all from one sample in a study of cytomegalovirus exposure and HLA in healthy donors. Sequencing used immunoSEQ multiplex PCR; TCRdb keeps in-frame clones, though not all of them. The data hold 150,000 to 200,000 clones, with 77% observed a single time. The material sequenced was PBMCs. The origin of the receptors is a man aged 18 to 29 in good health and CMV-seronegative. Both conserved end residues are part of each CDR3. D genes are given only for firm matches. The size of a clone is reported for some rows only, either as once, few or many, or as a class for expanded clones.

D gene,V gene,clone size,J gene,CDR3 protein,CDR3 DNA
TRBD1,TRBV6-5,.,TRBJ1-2,CASGDRAGYGYTF,TGTGCCAGCGGTGACAGGGCAGGCTATGGCTACACCTTC
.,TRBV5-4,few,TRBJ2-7,CASSRDITYEQYF,TGTGCCAGCAGCCGGGACATAACCTACGAGCAGTACTTC
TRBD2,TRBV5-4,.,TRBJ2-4,CASSHLAGEGIQYF,TGTGCCAGCAGCCATCTAGCGGGAGAGGGCATTCAGTACTTC
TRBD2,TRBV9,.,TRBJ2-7,CASSRKAGGTSSGSSYEQYF,TGTGCCAGCAGCCGAAAGGCCGGAGGGACGTCTAGCGGGAGTAGCTACGAGCAGTACTTC
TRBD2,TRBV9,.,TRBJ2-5,CASSVGGLAGVQETQYF,TGTGCCAGCAGCGTAGGGGGACTAGCGGGGGTACAAGAGACCCAGTACTTC
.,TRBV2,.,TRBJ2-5,CASRAGLLQETQYF,TGTGCCAGCAGGGCGGGACTTCTCCAAGAGACCCAGTACTTC
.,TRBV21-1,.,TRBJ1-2,CASSKGGEEDYGYTF,TGTGCCAGCAGCAAAGGAGGGGAGGAAGACTATGGCTACACCTTC
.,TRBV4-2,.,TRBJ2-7,CASSLLLTDYEQYF,TGTGCCAGCAGCCTCTTATTGACAGATTACGAGCAGTACTTC
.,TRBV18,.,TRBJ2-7,CASSPMASSSYEQYF,TGTGCCAGCTCACCAATGGCTTCCAGCTCCTACGAGCAGTACTTC
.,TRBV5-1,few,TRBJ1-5,CASSLSGPGGNQPQHF,TGCGCCAGCAGCTTATCTGGTCCAGGGGGCAATCAGCCCCAGCATTTT
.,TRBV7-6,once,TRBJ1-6,CASSPGGVNSPLHF,TGTGCCAGCAGCCCCGGCGGGGTAAATTCACCCCTCCACTTT
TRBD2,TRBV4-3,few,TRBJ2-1,CASSQAVSGDYNEQFF,TGCGCCAGCAGCCAGGCCGTTAGCGGGGACTACAATGAGCAGTTCTTC
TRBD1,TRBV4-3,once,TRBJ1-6,CASSPSGQGNSPLHF,TGCGCCAGCAGCCCCTCGGGACAGGGGAATTCACCCCTCCACTTT
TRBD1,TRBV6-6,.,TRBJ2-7,CASTKTLGTAHYEQYF,TGTGCCAGCACCAAAACCCTCGGGACAGCCCACTACGAGCAGTACTTC
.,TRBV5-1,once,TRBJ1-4,CASSSGEGKLFF,TGCGCCAGCAGCTCGGGGGAGGGAAAACTGTTTTTT
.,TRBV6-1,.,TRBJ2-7,CASSDTRITGQYF,TGTGCCAGCAGTGATACCCGGATTACGGGGCAGTACTTC
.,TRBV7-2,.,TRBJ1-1,CASSLAVSGFIMNTEAFF,TGTGCCAGCAGCTTAGCGGTATCCGGTTTTATAATGAACACTGAAGCTTTCTTT
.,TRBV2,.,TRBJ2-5,CASTKREGEAETQYF,TGTGCCAGCACCAAACGAGAGGGAGAGGCAGAGACCCAGTACTTC
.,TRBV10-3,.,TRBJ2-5,CAISDPHFQETQYF,TGTGCCATCAGTGACCCCCACTTCCAAGAGACCCAGTACTTC
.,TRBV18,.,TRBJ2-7,CASSPGTGMREQYF,TGTGCCAGCTCACCCGGAACAGGGATGAGGGAGCAGTACTTC
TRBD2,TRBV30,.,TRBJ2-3,CAWALGLAATDTQYF,TGTGCCTGGGCCCTCGGGCTAGCGGCCACAGATACGCAGTATTTT
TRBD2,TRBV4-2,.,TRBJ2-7,CASSQSMRGGYHEQYF,TGTGCCAGCAGCCAATCAATGCGGGGGGGGTACCACGAGCAGTACTTC
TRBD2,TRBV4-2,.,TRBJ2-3,CASSQDRGGADTQYF,TGTGCCAGCAGCCAAGACCGGGGGGGAGCAGATACGCAGTATTTT
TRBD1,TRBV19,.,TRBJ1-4,CASTRDRGISGEKLFF,TGTGCCAGTACCCGGGACAGGGGAATTTCCGGAGAAAAACTGTTTTTT
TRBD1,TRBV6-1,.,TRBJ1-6,CASTRTGTGGSPLHF,TGTGCCAGCACCAGAACCGGGACAGGGGGGTCACCCCTCCACTTT
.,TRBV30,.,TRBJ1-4,CAWRGEGFSEKLFF,TGTGCCTGGAGAGGGGAGGGGTTTAGTGAAAAACTGTTTTTT
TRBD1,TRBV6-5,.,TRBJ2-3,CASSYSGQVTDTQYF,TGTGCCAGCAGTTACTCCGGACAGGTCACAGATACGCAGTATTTT
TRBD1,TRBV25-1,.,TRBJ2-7,CASSEYVTGTYEQYF,TGTGCCAGCAGTGAATACGTGACAGGGACCTACGAGCAGTACTTC
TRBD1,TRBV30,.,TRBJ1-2,CACAGGSYGYTF,TGTGCCTGCGCAGGGGGCAGCTATGGCTACACCTTC
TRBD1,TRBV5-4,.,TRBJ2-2,CASSFSNRGRAGELFF,TGTGCCAGCAGCTTTTCAAACAGGGGGCGTGCCGGGGAGCTGTTTTTT
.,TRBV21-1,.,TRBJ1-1,CASSNYRCAEAFF,.
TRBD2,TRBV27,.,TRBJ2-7,CASSSITSGGKGRYEQYF,TGTGCCAGCAGTTCTATTACTAGCGGGGGCAAGGGACGTTACGAGCAGTACTTC
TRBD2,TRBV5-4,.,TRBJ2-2,CASFNKWPSGYTGELFF,TGCGCCAGCTTCAACAAATGGCCTAGCGGATACACCGGGGAGCTGTTTTTT
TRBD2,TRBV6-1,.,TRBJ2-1,CASVGGTSGSNEQFF,TGTGCCAGCGTTGGAGGGACTAGCGGGAGTAACGAGCAGTTCTTC
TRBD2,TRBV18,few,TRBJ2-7,CASSPGLAGGGEQYF,TGTGCCAGCTCTCCCGGACTAGCGGGAGGGGGCGAGCAGTACTTC
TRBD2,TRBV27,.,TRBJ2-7,CASSSGLGAYEQYF,TGTGCCAGCAGTTCCGGACTAGGAGCCTACGAGCAGTACTTC
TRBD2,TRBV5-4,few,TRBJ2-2,CASSLGLAGAYTGELFF,TGTGCCAGCAGCTTGGGACTAGCGGGGGCCTACACCGGGGAGCTGTTTTTT
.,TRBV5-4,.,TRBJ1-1,CASSALGGGRTEAFF,TGTGCCAGCAGCGCCCTGGGAGGGGGACGTACTGAAGCTTTCTTT
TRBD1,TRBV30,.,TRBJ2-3,CAWNQQGVTDTQYF,TGTGCCTGGAACCAACAGGGGGTAACAGATACGCAGTATTTT
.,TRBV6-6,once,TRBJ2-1,CASSYLTDNEQFF,TGTGCCAGCAGTTACTTAACAGACAATGAGCAGTTCTTC
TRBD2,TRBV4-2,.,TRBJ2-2,CASSLAGVGTGELFF,TGTGCCAGCAGTTTAGCGGGAGTGGGCACCGGGGAGCTGTTTTTT
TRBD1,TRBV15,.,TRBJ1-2,CATSLKTGANYGYTF,TGTGCCACCAGCCTTAAGACAGGGGCTAACTATGGCTACACCTTC
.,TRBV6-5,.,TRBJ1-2,CASNHGQNYGYTF,TGTGCCAGCAACCATGGACAGAACTATGGCTACACCTTC
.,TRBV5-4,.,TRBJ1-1,CASSPDWGMNTEAFF,TGTGCCAGCAGCCCGGATTGGGGCATGAACACTGAAGCTTTCTTT
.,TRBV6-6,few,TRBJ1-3,CASSPGTKFSGNTIYF,TGTGCCAGCAGTCCTGGGACAAAATTCTCTGGAAACACCATATATTTT
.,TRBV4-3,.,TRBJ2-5,CASSLKGNGGAQYF,TGCGCCAGCAGCCTCAAGGGGAATGGAGGGGCCCAGTACTTC
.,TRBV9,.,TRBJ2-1,CASSVGGGASYNEQFF,TGTGCCAGCAGCGTAGGGGGCGGGGCCTCCTACAATGAGCAGTTCTTC
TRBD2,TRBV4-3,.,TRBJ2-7,CASSQDRASGAYEQYF,TGCGCCAGCAGCCAAGATAGGGCTAGCGGGGCCTACGAGCAGTACTTC
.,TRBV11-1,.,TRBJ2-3,CASSLSPGDAYTDTQYF,TGTGCCAGCAGCTTATCGCCGGGGGACGCGTACACAGATACGCAGTATTTT
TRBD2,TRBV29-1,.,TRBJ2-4,CSVDRLAGGMGKNIQYF,TGCAGCGTTGACAGACTAGCGGGGGGGATGGGCAAAAACATTCAGTACTTC
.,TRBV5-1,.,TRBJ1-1,CASQAWVSRATEAFF,TGCGCCAGCCAAGCTTGGGTCAGCAGGGCCACTGAAGCTTTCTTT
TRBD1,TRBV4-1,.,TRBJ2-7,CASSQVWTGDVYEQYF,TGCGCCAGCAGCCAAGTTTGGACAGGGGACGTTTACGAGCAGTACTTC
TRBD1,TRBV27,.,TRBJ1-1,CASSLRDRVNTEAFF,TGTGCCAGCAGTTTACGGGACAGGGTAAACACTGAAGCTTTCTTT